This TCR beta chain was obtained from a study of tumor-infiltrating lymphocytes in localized non-small cell lung cancer. Study in general: Each patient gave resected tumor and non-adjacent uninvolved lung tissue. General study results and limits: No T-cell fraction difference was seen between IM1 and IM2 tumors.

The germline V and J ends were trimmed by 4 bases and 1 base, with 9 bases remaining between them. Germline-derived CDR1 and CDR2 are MDHEN and SYDVKM. This CDR3 region has 14 residues. Only in-frame clones appear in the TCRdb table, and some are missing; sequencing was by immunoSEQ multiplex PCR. The table lists 9,500 or so clones, more than 70% of them singletons. Comment on this clone: Its antigen is undetermined.

The chain employs TRBV28 and TRBJ2-3; D may be TRBD2 (5 bases). The specimen sequenced was lung tumor tissue. This TCR was recovered from a human donor with non-small cell lung cancer. The CDR3 bases are TGTGCCAGCAGTTATGAGGGCGGCACAGATACGCAGTATTTT. It encodes CASSYEGGTDTQYF.